These T cell receptor beta chains were read from a single sample in a study of graft-versus-host responses after intestinal transplantation. Repertoires were generated with immunoSEQ multiplex PCR, while TCRdb's copy carries only in-frame clones and drops some. The sample has around 50,000 clones, approximately 90% seen once. The material sequenced was PBMCs, taken 26 days after transplant. All receptors derive from a human patient who received an intestinal transplant, so some T cells may come from the graft donor. Each CDR3 is given with its conserved first and last residue. D genes are given only for firm matches. Size is stated for part of the rows, as once, few or many counts, or as a class when the clone is expanded.

-,TRBV30,-,14,TRBJ2-3,CAWSVTGGTDTQYF,TGTGCCTGGAGTGTAACGGGGGGCACAGATACGCAGTATTTT
-,TRBV28,TRBD1,18,TRBJ2-3,CASSLWRQGTGGTDTQYF,TGTGCCAGCAGTTTATGGCGGCAAGGGACAGGGGGAACAGATACGCAGTATTTT
-,TRBV5-4,-,12,TRBJ2-1,CASSSGYNEQFF,TGTGCCAGCAGTTCAGGGTACAATGAGCAGTTCTTC
-,TRBV18,TRBD1,17,TRBJ1-5,CASSPEDRAGSNQPQHF,TGTGCCAGCTCACCAGAGGACAGGGCGGGTAGCAATCAGCCCCAGCATTTT
-,TRBV28,-,14,TRBJ1-3,CASGYRNSGNTIYF,TGTGCCAGCGGTTACAGAAACTCTGGAAACACCATATATTTT
-,TRBV5-1,TRBD2,16,TRBJ2-3,CASSAPGLAVTDTQYF,TGCGCCAGCTCCGCGCCAGGACTAGCGGTCACAGATACGCAGTATTTT
-,TRBV21-1,-,22,TRBJ1-1,CASSKSINETGRLPPLNTEAFF,TGTGCCAGCAGCAAAAGTATAAATGAGACAGGCCGTCTTCCGCCTTTGAACACTGAAGCTTTCTTT
-,TRBV29-1,-,13,TRBJ2-1,CSVEAPQGREQFF,TGCAGCGTTGAAGCCCCACAGGGCAGGGAGCAGTTCTTC
-,TRBV13,-,14,TRBJ2-5,CASSLQGYQETQYF,TGTGCCAGCAGCTTACAGGGGTACCAAGAGACCCAGTACTTC
-,TRBV19,-,14,TRBJ2-3,CASSIVVNTDTQYF,TGTGCCAGTAGTATAGTAGTGAACACAGATACGCAGTATTTT
-,TRBV7-2,-,15,TRBJ2-1,CASSLRSGTYNEQFF,TGTGCCAGCAGCTTAAGAAGCGGGACATACAATGAGCAGTTCTTC
-,TRBV19,TRBD1,15,TRBJ2-3,CASSTWDRGWDTQYF,TGTGCCAGTAGTACCTGGGACAGGGGGTGGGATACGCAGTATTTT
-,TRBV18,-,14,TRBJ1-1,CASSPAGLNTEAFF,TGTGCCAGCTCACCAGCGGGATTGAACACTGAAGCTTTCTTT
-,TRBV5-6,-,13,TRBJ2-5,CASSFDRRETQYF,TGTGCCAGCAGCTTCGACCGGAGGGAGACCCAGTACTTC
-,TRBV5-4,TRBD2,17,TRBJ2-7,CASSLSPGLAGEAEQYF,TGTGCCAGCAGCCTATCTCCGGGACTAGCGGGAGAAGCGGAGCAGTACTTC
-,TRBV5-1,TRBD2,15,TRBJ2-7,CASSLGLADFYEQYF,TGCGCCAGCAGCTTGGGCCTAGCGGACTTCTACGAGCAGTACTTC
-,TRBV4-1,-,14,TRBJ2-1,CASSQLALSNEQFF,TGCGCCAGCAGCCAGTTGGCCCTTTCTAATGAGCAGTTCTTC
-,TRBV6-5,TRBD2,16,TRBJ2-3,CASSYSTSGAGGTQYF,TGTGCCAGCAGTTACTCAACTAGCGGGGCAGGCGGTACGCAGTATTTT
-,TRBV7-9,TRBD1,14,TRBJ2-2,CASRGDRETGELFF,TGTGCCAGCAGGGGGGACAGGGAAACCGGGGAGCTGTTTTTT
once,TRBV28,-,18,TRBJ2-6,CASSSAPGIKAGANVLTF,TGTGCCAGCAGTTCTGCCCCAGGGATTAAGGCTGGGGCCAACGTCCTGACTTTC
-,TRBV2,TRBD1,15,TRBJ2-7,CASRQDRGLSYEQYF,TGTGCCAGCAGGCAGGACAGGGGTCTTTCCTACGAGCAGTACTTC
-,TRBV2,TRBD2,16,TRBJ2-5,CATIGVAGETGETQYF,TGTGCCACCATTGGAGTCGCGGGGGAGACGGGGGAGACCCAGTACTTC
-,TRBV5-1,-,13,TRBJ1-4,CASSAGPNEKLFF,TGCGCCAGCAGCGCGGGGCCTAATGAAAAACTGTTTTTT
-,TRBV28,TRBD1,14,TRBJ2-5,CASSSGTGEETQYF,TGTGCCAGCAGTTCTGGGACAGGGGAAGAGACCCAGTACTTC
once,TRBV7-6,-,14,TRBJ2-3,CASSLDPSTDTQYF,TGTGCCAGCAGCTTAGATCCTAGCACAGATACGCAGTATTTT
-,TRBV2,TRBD1,14,TRBJ1-5,CASSSDRGLQPQHF,TGTGCCAGCAGTTCCGACAGGGGGCTACAGCCCCAGCATTTT